The 3 T cell receptor beta chains below all came from one sample that was sequenced in a study of T cell responses to AZD1222 COVID-19 vaccine (dated by TCRdb to 2020 to 2022). The meaning of the sample's time point label: about 28 days (+/-7) after the second vaccine dose. The treatment or condition label corresponds to: meningococcal conjugate vaccine given as trial control. Library prep was done by the immunoSEQ multiplex PCR assay. The table was pulled from immuneACCESS by TCRdb, which kept in-frame rearrangements only. Such tables lose some clones; where checked, under half of the loss comes from unresolved V genes, and the rest has no known cause. The sample table holds 180,000 or so clones, of which over 80% were seen once. Around 1% of the sample is taken by the ten largest. The material sequenced was peripheral blood, taken 28 days after the second dose of the MenACWY control vaccine. The receptors come from an adult who received the MenACWY meningococcal vaccine as a control.

The chain joins TRBV3-1 (or the pseudogene TRBV3-2) to TRBJ2-1; TRBD2 might be the D (5 bases). There are 15 residues in the CDR3. Germline V CDR1 and CDR2: LGHDT, YNNKEL (reference sequence). Trimming took off 4 bases at V and 2 bases at J, with 12 bases between the two ends. CDR3 protein: CASSPDHGAYNEQFF. In DNA form, the CDR3 reads TGTGCCAGCAGCCCCGATCACGGGGCCTACAATGAGCAGTTCTTC.

This chain connects TRBV15 to TRBJ2-2, with TRBD2 as a possible D gene (6 bases). The CDR3 is 15 residues long. V was pared by 5 bases and J by 5 bases, with 15 bases between. Germline V gene lookup returns CDR1 LNHNV and CDR2 YYDKDF (reference sequence). The CDR3 reads CATSRGGVGTGELFF. The CDR3 DNA reads TGTGCCACCAGCCGAGGCGGGGTGGGGACCGGGGAGCTGTTTTTT.

The J gene is TRBJ1-2, the V gene TRBV6-5, with D unresolved. Trimming removed 5 bases from V and 5 bases from J, with 18 bases in between. Germline V gene data show CDR1 as MNHEY and CDR2 as SVGAGI. The CDR3 totals 15 residues. CDR3 protein: CASSPQPPDAYGYTF. Here the CDR3 DNA reads TGTGCCAGCAGTCCCCAACCGCCTGACGCATATGGCTACACCTTC.